Shown below are 30 T cell receptor beta chains from a single sample sequenced in a study of shared T cell receptors in the human thymus. Sequencing was performed with immunoSEQ multiplex PCR; in TCRdb, only in-frame clones are kept and a portion is missing. The sample lists some 700,000 clones; 70% to 90% were seen once. The data also belong to a second study, concerning human thymus T cells.

The material sequenced was thymocytes. The source of these receptors is a girl under three years old with a congenital heart defect.

The chain is built from TRBV11-2 and TRBJ1-5; 12 nucleotides agree with TRBD1. Germline-derived CDR1 and CDR2 are SGHAT and FQNNGV. The CDR3 has 16 residues. J lost 5 bases, V lost 5 bases, and 7 bases had no gene match. The CDR3 region is CASSAGTGGEDQPQHF. The DNA of the CDR3 is TGTGCCAGCAGCGCCGGGACAGGGGGCGAAGATCAGCCCCAGCATTTT.

The V call is TRBV4-3, the J call TRBJ1-2; possibly TRBD1 for D (6 bases). This CDR3 has 15 residues. V shed 6 bases and J shed 2 bases, with 16 bases lying between them. Looked up from germline, CDR1 is LGHNA and CDR2 is YSLEER. Here the CDR3 reads CASSITGFSNYGYTF. The CDR3 region has the DNA TGCGCCAGCAGTATAACAGGGTTTTCCAACTATGGCTACACCTTC.

The chain is built from TRBV5-1 and TRBJ1-4; 7 bases are shared with TRBD1. The CDR3 extends over 16 amino acids. The germline CDR1 and CDR2 sequences are SGHRS and YFSETQ. Germline trimming cut 4 bases from V and 3 bases from J; bases unmatched to any gene: 9. The CDR3 nucleotides are TGCGCCAGCAGCACGACAGGGACGGGGGCTAATGAAAAACTGTTTTTT. This gives the protein CASSTTGTGANEKLFF.

The V call is TRBV7-9, the J call TRBJ1-6; 8 positions agree with TRBD1. The trim removed 0 bases at V and 10 bases at J, leaving 5 bases unmatched. There are 15 residues in the CDR3. Germline lookup yields CDR1 SEHNR and CDR2 FQNEAQ (reference sequence). CDR3 in amino acids: CASSLARTGWSPLHF. The CDR3 DNA follows: TGTGCCAGCAGCTTAGCCCGGACAGGGTGGTCACCCCTCCACTTT.

The rearrangement joins TRBV10-2 to TRBJ2-7; TRBD2 aligns across 9 bases. The ends lost 6 bases at V and 2 bases at J; junction bases unmatched: 8. This CDR3 is 15 amino acids long. Germline CDR1 reads WSHSY; CDR2 reads SAAADI. CDR3 loop: CASRQSGGPTYEQYF. The CDR3 coding sequence is TGCGCCAGCAGACAAAGCGGGGGGCCAACCTACGAGCAGTACTTC.

In this sample, this clone turned up a few times. The rearrangement links TRBV5-4 to TRBJ2-5, with 7 bases that match TRBD1. Germline V CDR1 and CDR2: SGHNT, YYREEE (reference sequence). Trimming at V came to 4 bases and at J to 5 bases, leaving 11 bases not matched to a gene. The CDR3 runs to 15 residues. The CDR3 sequence is CASSGDSLEAETQYF. CDR3 DNA: TGTGCCAGCAGCGGGGACAGCCTCGAGGCGGAGACCCAGTACTTC. The complete variable domain, with remaining parts taken from reference TRBV5-4 and TRBJ2-5, reads ETGVTQSPTHLIKTRGQQVTLRCSSQSGHNTVSWYQQALGQGPQFIFQYYREEENGRGNFPPRFSGLQFPNYSSELNVNALELDDSALYLCASSGDSLEAETQYFGPGTRLLVL.

This chain links TRBV5-1 with TRBJ1-4; TRBD1 is a possible D gene (6 bases). Germline CDR1 SGHRS, CDR2 YFSETQ. Trimming shortened V by 0 bases and J by 2 bases, and 8 bases separated the two germline ends. The CDR3 contains 15 residues. The CDR3 nucleotides are TGCGCCAGCAGCTTGGAGGGGGTTACTAATGAAAAACTGTTTTTT. It encodes CASSLEGVTNEKLFF.

This chain links TRBV28 with TRBJ1-3; 8 bases are shared with TRBD1. CDR3 length equals 17 residues. Germline CDR1 MDHEN, CDR2 SYDVKM. V was clipped by 7 bases and J by 0 bases; unmatched bases: 11. CDR3 nucleotides: TGTGCCAGCAAATTCAGACAGGGGATCTCCTCTGGAAACACCATATATTTT. It is translated as CASKFRQGISSGNTIYF.

The chain carries TRBV9 and TRBJ1-1; maybe TRBD1 (5 bases). The germline gives CDR1 SGDLS, CDR2 YYNGEE. V was cut by 0 bases and J by 6 bases, with 15 bases left in between. The CDR3 totals 15 residues. The CDR3 nucleotides read TGTGCCAGCAGCGTAGCCCCGACAGCCGCCCCTGAAGCTTTCTTT. Translation gives CASSVAPTAAPEAFF.

The rearrangement links TRBV5-8 to TRBJ2-3; possible D gene TRBD1, 5 bases. Germline-derived CDR1 and CDR2 are SGHTS and YDEGEE. Trimming cost V 6 bases and J 4 bases, with 18 bases left between them. CDR3 size: 15 residues. This CDR3 reads CASTLRQGEADTQYF. The CDR3 DNA reads TGTGCCAGCACTCTCCGGCAGGGCGAGGCAGATACGCAGTATTTT.

For this clone: Given the absence of the conserved phenylalanine or tryptophan at the CDR3 end, a read error is likely. The limits of the CDR3 on the DNA are not certain, so only TCRdb's listed CDR3 is given. The chain combines TRBV28 with TRBJ1-6; TRBD1 is the table's D call and was not checked against the DNA. The CDR3 spans 11 residues, counting both ends. From germline, CDR1 is MDHEN and CDR2 SYDVKM. CDR3: CASSQPPTGPT.

The table lists this clone with a few counts. The DNA for the CDR3 is TGTGCCAGCAGCTTGGACAGGGAAAAACTGTTTTTT. This codes for CASSLDREKLFF. The gene calls are TRBV5-5 and TRBJ1-4; tentatively, D is TRBD1 (5 bases). Germline CDR1 SGHKS, CDR2 YYEKEE (reference sequence). Between the trimmed V and J ends, which lost 0 bases and 8 bases, there was a span of 5 bases. The CDR3 is 12 residues long.

This CDR3 reads CASSCGGADNEQFF. The CDR3, as DNA: TGTGCCAGCAGCTGCGGGGGGGCCGACAATGAGCAGTTCTTC. The chain joins TRBV5-5 to TRBJ2-1, with 9 bases fitting TRBD2. V shed 3 bases and J 5 bases; nucleotides not matched to a gene: 3. The length of the CDR3 is 14 residues. Germline V gene data show CDR1 as SGHKS and CDR2 as YYEKEE (reference sequence).

CDR3 residues: CASSMRQGSGYTF. The CDR3 DNA is TGTGCCAGTAGTATGCGACAGGGAAGTGGCTACACCTTC. This chain links TRBV19 with TRBJ1-2; 7 positions match TRBD1. J gave up 7 bases and V 3 bases, and 5 bases lay outside the gene matches. CDR3 size: 13 residues. Germline V lookup: CDR1 LNHDA, CDR2 SQIVND (reference sequence).

CDR3 coding DNA: TGTGCCAGCAGCTCCTTAGCAGGGGCGGAACTCGTCTTAAACTACGAGCAGTACTTC. Amino acids: CASSSLAGAELVLNYEQYF. The rearrangement links TRBV7-2 to TRBJ2-7; tentatively, D is TRBD1 (6 bases). V gave up 4 bases and J gave up 3 bases, with 28 bases separating them. This CDR3 comprises 19 residues. In germline, CDR1 is SGHTA, CDR2 FQGNSA. The entire variable domain, with the rest obtained from reference TRBV7-2 and TRBJ2-7, is as follows: GAGVSQSPSNKVTEKGKDVELRCDPISGHTALYWYRQSLGQGLEFLIYFQGNSAPDKSGLPSDRFSAERTGGSVSTLTIQRTQQEDSAVYLCASSSLAGAELVLNYEQYFGPGTRLTVT.

The chain combines TRBV13 with TRBJ1-1, with 7 positions matching TRBD1. Germline V lookup: CDR1 PRHDT, CDR2 FYEKMQ (reference sequence). The CDR3 is made up of 15 amino acids. J lost 4 bases, V lost 2 bases, and 7 bases had no gene match. CDR3 nucleotide sequence: TGTGCCAGCAGCTTAAAGGGGCAGGGGGTCACTGAAGCTTTCTTT. As protein: CASSLKGQGVTEAFF. Together with reference TRBV13 and TRBJ1-1, the CDR3 gives the full variable domain: AAGVIQSPRHLIKEKRETATLKCYPIPRHDTVYWYQQGPGQDPQFLISFYEKMQSDKGSIPDRFSAQQFSDYHSELNMSSLELGDSALYFCASSLKGQGVTEAFFGQGTRLTVV.

The V call is TRBV5-1, the J call TRBJ2-3, with D perhaps matching TRBD1 (5 bases). The CDR3 runs to 13 residues. Germline CDR1 SGHRS, CDR2 YFSETQ. The V end lost 4 bases, the J end lost 2 bases, and 8 bases lay between the germline ends. CDR3 bases: TGCGCCAGCAGCCTACAGGTCACAGATACGCAGTATTTT. Amino acids: CASSLQVTDTQYF.

V is TRBV6-5 and J is TRBJ2-5; TRBD1 matches at 9 bases. Germline CDR1 reads MNHEY; CDR2 reads SVGAGI. J lost 9 bases, V lost 6 bases, and 11 bases had no gene match. This CDR3 is built from 14 residues. CDR3 sequence (DNA): TGTGCCAGCAGGAGGACAGGGGCGCAAGAAGCCCAGTACTTC. Its protein is CASRRTGAQEAQYF.

On this clone itself: The same CDR3 is also encoded by other DNA sequences in this sample. The chain couples TRBV27 to TRBJ1-5; D is ambiguous. V dropped 2 bases and J dropped 9 bases, with 17 bases sitting between them. The CDR3 is made up of 15 amino acids. Looked up from germline, CDR1 is MNHEY and CDR2 is SMNVEV (reference sequence). The CDR3 here is CASSLGSGEAGPQHF. CDR3 DNA: TGTGCCAGCAGTTTAGGGTCCGGGGAAGCGGGGCCCCAGCATTTT.

CDR3 sequence (DNA): TGCGCCAGCAGCCAGTCGGCGGGCGTTATGGCTTTCTTT. Translation gives CASSQSAGVMAFF. The V and J genes are TRBV4-3 and TRBJ1-1; D gene unclear. Trimming removed 3 bases at V and 11 bases at J, with 16 bases between. This CDR3 contains 13 residues. Germline CDR1 is LGHNA and CDR2 is YSLEER.

The genes are TRBV4-1 and TRBJ2-1, with D possibly matching TRBD2 (6 bases). Germline V gene lookup returns CDR1 MGHRA and CDR2 YSYEKL. The CDR3 covers 18 residues. V gave up 1 base and J gave up 3 bases, with 19 bases separating them. In DNA form, the CDR3 reads TGCGCCAGCAGCCAAGGAGCTGGGGACTTATACCGCTACAATGAGCAGTTCTTC. Protein sequence: CASSQGAGDLYRYNEQFF.

The chain carries TRBV7-6 and TRBJ1-1, with D possibly being TRBD1 (5 bases). The germline V gene encodes CDR1 SGHVS and CDR2 FNYEAQ. The CDR3 sequence is 15 residues long. Trimming stripped 0 bases from V and 0 bases from J, with 8 bases between. For the CDR3, the DNA is TGTGCCAGCAGCTTAGCTCAGGGTTTGAACACTGAAGCTTTCTTT. This codes for CASSLAQGLNTEAFF.

CDR3 DNA sequence: TGTGCCAGCAGGCGCCGTAGACAGTCTGATGGCTACACCTTC. Protein sequence: CASRRRRQSDGYTF. V and J are TRBV28 and TRBJ1-2; D perhaps matches TRBD1 (5 bases). Trimming removed 6 bases from V and 6 bases from J, with 17 bases in between. Germline CDR1 MDHEN, CDR2 SYDVKM. The length of the CDR3 is 14 residues.

This chain connects TRBV7-3 to TRBJ2-1; no reliable D call. The CDR3 spans 15 residues. CDR1 SGHTA and CDR2 FQGTGA come from the germline V gene. Trimming stripped 4 bases from V and 2 bases from J, with 12 bases between. The CDR3 region has the DNA TGTGCCAGCAGCTATGGGCCCCGTACCTACAATGAGCAGTTCTTC. Protein: CASSYGPRTYNEQFF.

This chain links TRBV7-2 with TRBJ2-7; D is perhaps TRBD2 (6 bases). V was clipped by 3 bases and J by 2 bases, with 26 bases between them. The CDR3 is made up of 19 amino acids. Germline V gene data show CDR1 as SGHTA and CDR2 as FQGNSA. CDR3 sequence: CASSFRRGEGQEITYEQYF. CDR3 nucleotide sequence: TGTGCCAGCAGCTTTAGGAGGGGTGAAGGTCAGGAGATTACCTACGAGCAGTACTTC.

The chain carries TRBV4-1 and TRBJ1-6, with D possibly matching TRBD1 (5 bases). This CDR3 has 19 amino acids. Deletions cut 0 bases from V and 2 bases from J, with 17 bases between. Germline V gene sequence: CDR1 MGHRA, CDR2 YSYEKL. CDR3 loop: CASSQDGGGRNTYNSPLHF. CDR3 in DNA: TGCGCCAGCAGCCAAGATGGGGGAGGGAGAAATACCTATAATTCACCCCTCCACTTT.

The chain employs TRBV5-1 and TRBJ2-5; D is ambiguous. Trimming took 0 bases from V and 3 from J, leaving 15 bases between them. Germline CDR1 is SGHRS and CDR2 is YFSETQ. This CDR3 is built from 16 residues. Here the CDR3 reads CASSLGLTALKETQYF. The CDR3 bases are TGCGCCAGCAGCTTGGGGCTCACAGCCCTAAAAGAGACCCAGTACTTC.

The J gene is TRBJ2-1, the V gene TRBV4-1; D ambiguous. This CDR3 spans 16 amino acids. V dropped 1 base and J dropped 4 bases, with 14 bases sitting between them. CDR1 and CDR2 (germline): MGHRA, YSYEKL. The CDR3 DNA follows: TGCGCCAGCAGCCAAGTCGGCAGGCTCCTATACAATGAGCAGTTCTTC. Amino acid sequence: CASSQVGRLLYNEQFF.

The chain carries TRBV5-5 and TRBJ1-1, with 7 bases that match TRBD1. The germline V gene encodes CDR1 SGHKS and CDR2 YYEKEE (reference sequence). The CDR3 runs 15 residues. V gave up 4 bases and J gave up 3 bases; unmatched junction bases: 9. CDR3 sequence reads: CASSREQGGDTEAFF. For the CDR3, the DNA is TGTGCCAGCAGCCGCGAGCAGGGGGGCGACACTGAAGCTTTCTTT.

The chain joins TRBV19 to TRBJ2-3; D is possibly TRBD2 (6 bases). The CDR3 has 13 residues. V lost 4 bases, J lost 2 bases, and 7 bases lay in between. Germline V gene lookup returns CDR1 LNHDA and CDR2 SQIVND (reference sequence). This chain's CDR3 is CASSTGDTDTQYF. CDR3 nucleotide sequence: TGTGCCAGTAGTACGGGAGACACAGATACGCAGTATTTT.